The rows below give T cell receptor beta chains drawn from one sample of a study of blood T cell repertoires in COVID-19. Only in-frame clones appear in the TCRdb table, and some are missing; sequencing was by immunoSEQ multiplex PCR. The sample holds around 67,000 clones; just over 85% are singletons and the top ten take 1.5% to 2.5%. Sequenced sample: peripheral blood. The receptors stem from a woman older than 75 with active or convalescent COVID-19. Each CDR3 is given without its conserved first and last residue. Fields, in order: CDR3 protein, V gene.

CDR3aa: ASSSRDRGQSTDTQY
v_gene: TRBV5-4

CDR3aa: ASSFRRGYGYT
v_gene: TRBV12-3/TRBV12-4

CDR3aa: ASSPRGGLAAYEQY
v_gene: TRBV7-2

CDR3aa: ASEQDVYQPQH
v_gene: TRBV6-6

CDR3aa: ASSLAGSPRDEQF
v_gene: TRBV5-1

CDR3aa: ASSLSGAAQETQY
v_gene: TRBV7-3

CDR3aa: AWSSYEWTEAF
v_gene: TRBV30

CDR3aa: ASSLAPPGEGETQY
v_gene: TRBV7-2

CDR3aa: ASSRGGDYGYT
v_gene: TRBV5-1

CDR3aa: ASSVPPLAGWDDEQF
v_gene: TRBV6-1